These 10 T cell receptor beta chains originate from one sample sequenced in a study of T-cell memory formation after mild COVID-19. TCRdb itself ran the 5' RACE reads through MiXCR, one entry per CDR3 protein. The table lists fewer than 350,000 distinct CDR3 sequences, about a sixth of them singletons. Sequencing was done on a sample of PBMCs or a T cell subset sorted from them (not recorded which). The receptors were gathered from a young man who had mild COVID-19 (a few samples of this study predate the infection). Cell type and time point are not known.

There are a few counts of this clonotype. This rearrangement joins TRBV7-9 to TRBJ2-3, with 9 bases lining up with TRBD2. Germline CDR1 SEHNR, CDR2 FQNEAQ (reference sequence). This CDR3 comprises 16 residues. V lost 1 base and J lost 5; bases outside the gene matches: 7. The CDR3 coding sequence is TGTGCCAGCAGCTTAGTACCTAGCGGGGCCGGAGATACGCAGTATTTT. Translated, it gives CASSLVPSGAGDTQYF.

The CDR3 sequence is CASSLAVSRNGYTF. CDR3 nucleotides: TGCGCCAGCAGCTTGGCCGTAAGCCGGAATGGCTACACCTTC. V is TRBV5-1 and J is TRBJ1-2; D unresolved. V shed 0 bases and J shed 6 bases, with 12 bases lying between them. Germline V gene lookup returns CDR1 SGHRS and CDR2 YFSETQ. The CDR3 extends over 14 amino acids.

The chain uses TRBV20-1 and TRBJ2-7; possibly TRBD1 or TRBD2 for D (5 bases each). Germline CDR1 is DFQATT and CDR2 is SNEGSKA (reference sequence). The CDR3 consists of 14 residues. V was clipped by 3 bases and J by 5 bases, with 17 bases between them. CDR3 in amino acids: CSARVGTGTDEQYF. CDR3 DNA: TGCAGTGCTAGGGTAGGGACCGGGACGGACGAGCAGTACTTC.

This clonotype appeared many times. This chain connects TRBV20-1 to TRBJ2-3; 9 positions agree with TRBD1. This CDR3 region has 16 residues. Germline V lookup: CDR1 DFQATT, CDR2 SNEGSKA (reference sequence). V trimming: 6 bases; J trimming: 2 bases; junction bases outside the gene matches: 12. CDR3 in DNA: TGCAGTGCCAAAAACCAACAGGGGGCCGCCACAGATACGCAGTATTTT. Protein sequence: CSAKNQQGAATDTQYF.

CDR3 nucleotide sequence: TGTGCCAGCAGCCCTCAGATTACTGGGGCCAACGTCCTGACTTTC. Its protein product is CASSPQITGANVLTF. This chain uses TRBV3-1 with TRBJ2-6; D is ambiguous. Germline lookup yields CDR1 LGHDT and CDR2 YNNKEL (reference sequence). The CDR3 contains 15 residues. The germline V and J ends were trimmed by 4 bases and 2 bases, with 9 bases remaining between them.

The rearrangement joins TRBV4-1 to TRBJ1-1, with TRBD1 matching 10 bases. The CDR3 has 18 residues. CDR1 and CDR2 (germline): MGHRA, YSYEKL. Trimming took 5 bases from V and 9 from J; bases not matched to a gene: 21. The CDR3 loop reads CASSGALTPGTGARKAFF. The CDR3 DNA follows: TGCGCCAGCAGCGGTGCCCTTACCCCCGGGACAGGGGCCCGAAAAGCTTTCTTT.

The chain carries TRBV5-1 and TRBJ2-2; 9 bases map to TRBD1. Germline CDR1 and CDR2: SGHRS and YFSETQ. The J segment lost 4 bases and the V segment lost 4 bases, leaving 5 bases of the junction unmatched. The CDR3 extends over 15 amino acids. As DNA, the CDR3 is TGCGCCAGCAGCCAGCGGACAGGGGCCACCGGGGAGCTGTTTTTT. Translated: CASSQRTGATGELFF.

The chain employs TRBV6-5 and TRBJ2-5; TRBD2 might be the D (5 bases). The V end was cut by 6 bases, the J end by 9 bases, with 14 bases between. Germline CDR1 is MNHEY and CDR2 is SVGAGI. The CDR3 contains 12 residues. The CDR3 loop is CASSPVPGSQYF. The CDR3 DNA is TGTGCCAGCAGCCCCGTTCCGGGGTCCCAGTACTTC.

This clonotype was seen at least ten times. The V gene is TRBV2, the J gene TRBJ2-5; no reliable D call. Germline loops: CDR1 SNHLY, CDR2 FYNNEI. The CDR3 loop spans 14 amino acids. The CDR3 nucleotides read TGTGCAGTGGCGTTCACCGGCACTGGGGAGACCCAGTACTTC. Its translation: CAVAFTGTGETQYF.

The CDR3 DNA reads TGCGCCAGCAGCTTGGGGGACAGGGAAGTGGGCACTGAAGCTTTCTTT. The encoded protein is CASSLGDREVGTEAFF. The chain joins TRBV5-1 to TRBJ1-1; 9 bases match TRBD1. Germline CDR1 and CDR2: SGHRS and YFSETQ. With V trimmed by 0 bases and J by 4 bases, 7 bases remained unmatched. This CDR3 spans 16 amino acids.